The 17 T cell receptor beta chains below all came from one sample that was sequenced in a study of blood T cell repertoires in COVID-19. Repertoires were generated with immunoSEQ multiplex PCR, while TCRdb's copy carries only in-frame clones and drops some. The sample has more than 250,000 clones; approximately 82% are singletons. The sequenced sample consisted of peripheral blood. These receptors came from a woman aged 50 to 60 with acute or convalescent COVID-19.

The chain links TRBV10-3 to TRBJ1-2; TRBD1 aligns across 7 bases. V shed 2 bases and J 8 bases; nucleotides not matched to a gene: 2. Per germline, CDR1 ENHRY and CDR2 SYGVKD. The length of the CDR3 is 12 residues. DNA of the CDR3: TGTGCCATCAGTGAGGGACAGGTGGGCTACACCTTC. It codes for CAISEGQVGYTF.

J is TRBJ1-1 and V is TRBV27, with D perhaps matching TRBD1 (5 bases). CDR3 length equals 14 residues. V lost 5 bases and J lost 4, with 14 bases in between. Per the germline V gene, CDR1 is MNHEY and CDR2 is SMNVEV (reference sequence). In nucleotides, the CDR3 is TGTGCCAGCAGTCCGTGGGGAGGGGTCACTGAAGCTTTCTTT. Translating it yields CASSPWGGVTEAFF.

In its sample, this clone was seen once. The rearrangement uses TRBV7-2 and TRBJ2-1; D might be TRBD2 (5 bases). The CDR3 runs 12 residues. Germline lookup yields CDR1 SGHTA and CDR2 FQGNSA. V dropped 4 bases and J dropped 8 bases, with 9 bases sitting between them. The CDR3 nucleotides read TGTGCCAGCAGCTACACGAGGGATGAGCAGTTCTTC. Its protein product is CASSYTRDEQFF.

This clone came up a few times. The chain employs TRBV2 and TRBJ1-5; 9 nucleotides align to TRBD1. Germline CDR1 reads SNHLY; CDR2 reads FYNNEI. V lost 5 bases, J lost 0 bases, and 8 bases stayed unmatched. The CDR3 totals 17 residues. The CDR3 here is CASSMDRGGDSNQPQHF. The CDR3 bases are TGTGCCAGCAGTATGGACAGGGGAGGCGATAGCAATCAGCCCCAGCATTTT.

The sample holds one count of this clone. V gene TRBV19 combines with J gene TRBJ2-2; D call uncertain. Germline-derived CDR1 and CDR2 are LNHDA and SQIVND (reference sequence). V lost 3 bases to trimming and J lost 7 bases, with 3 bases between them. This CDR3 has 11 residues. In DNA form, the CDR3 reads TGTGCCAGTAGTATGAGCGGGGAGCTGTTTTTT. Amino acids: CASSMSGELFF.

The chain combines TRBV5-4 with TRBJ1-5; TRBD1 matches 8 bases. Per the germline V gene, CDR1 is SGHNT and CDR2 is YYREEE (reference sequence). J lost 4 bases, V lost 5 bases, and 5 bases had no gene match. This CDR3 contains 14 residues. CDR3 coding DNA: TGTGCCAGCAGTTATCAGGGGGCGAATCAGCCCCAGCATTTT. This encodes CASSYQGANQPQHF.

This chain links TRBV30 with TRBJ2-7; 8 bases agree with TRBD2. Germline V CDR1 and CDR2: GTSNPN, SVGIG (reference sequence). The CDR3 consists of 13 residues. V was pared by 4 bases and J by 7 bases, with 9 bases of the junction left unmatched. The CDR3 is CAWMGGRPGEQYF. CDR3 nucleotide sequence: TGTGCCTGGATGGGCGGGAGGCCAGGGGAGCAGTACTTC.

This clone was observed once. This chain joins TRBV6-5 and TRBJ1-3, with 12 bases lining up with TRBD1. The length of the CDR3 is 14 residues. V dropped 11 bases and J dropped 2; count of bases not matched to a gene: 4. In germline, CDR1 is MNHEY, CDR2 SVGAGI. The CDR3, as DNA: TGTGCCGGCCGGGACAGGGGGCCTGGAAACACCATATATTTT. Its translation is CAGRDRGPGNTIYF.

The table lists this clone with a count of one. CDR3 nucleotide sequence: TGTGCCATCAGTGAAGGGGCAGGGGGCGCGATGAACACTGAAGCTTTCTTT. As protein: CAISEGAGGAMNTEAFF. The J gene is TRBJ1-1, the V gene TRBV10-3; the match to TRBD1 covers 8 bases. Unmatched junction bases numbered 9, after V lost 3 bases and J lost 0 bases. Germline V lookup: CDR1 ENHRY, CDR2 SYGVKD. CDR3 length equals 17 residues.

The chain links TRBV19 to TRBJ2-7; 9 nucleotides match TRBD2. CDR3 length equals 15 residues. CDR1 and CDR2 from the germline V gene are LNHDA and SQIVND (reference sequence). J was trimmed by 3 bases and V by 7 bases; bases with no gene match: 10. CDR3 loop: CASNRGLAQDYEQYF. In DNA form, the CDR3 reads TGTGCCAGTAACCGAGGACTAGCGCAGGACTACGAGCAGTACTTC.

CDR3 loop: CASSLPAGQGSNYGYTF. DNA for the CDR3: TGTGCCAGCAGCTTACCAGCCGGACAGGGGTCTAACTATGGCTACACCTTC. V usage is TRBV5-4 and J usage is TRBJ1-2; 9 bases map to TRBD1. The ends lost 2 bases at V and 0 bases at J; junction bases unmatched: 8. Germline lookup yields CDR1 SGHNT and CDR2 YYREEE (reference sequence). This CDR3 spans 17 amino acids. Full variable domain (remainder filled in from reference TRBV5-4 and TRBJ1-2): ETGVTQSPTHLIKTRGQQVTLRCSSQSGHNTVSWYQQALGQGPQFIFQYYREEENGRGNFPPRFSGLQFPNYSSELNVNALELDDSALYLCASSLPAGQGSNYGYTFGSGTRLTVV.

The chain employs TRBV4-2 and TRBJ2-1; D possibly corresponds to TRBD2 (6 bases). Germline V gives CDR1 LGHNA, CDR2 YNFKEQ. The CDR3 extends over 16 amino acids. V was trimmed by 0 bases and J by 2 bases, leaving 11 bases between them. The CDR3 bases are TGTGCCAGCAGCCAAGAGGGCGGGGTCACCTACAATGAGCAGTTCTTC. Protein: CASSQEGGVTYNEQFF.

The V call is TRBV10-1, the J call TRBJ2-7; D is unclear. CDR1 and CDR2 from the germline V gene are WNHNN and SYGVQD (reference sequence). The CDR3 has 12 amino acids. The ends were cut back, 4 bases at V and 0 bases at J, with 4 bases in the middle. CDR3 amino acids: CASSGSSYEQYF. CDR3 DNA: TGCGCCAGCAGTGGTAGCTCCTACGAGCAGTACTTC.

The DNA for the CDR3 is TGTGCCAGTAGTACAGGGTATGGAGATACGCAGTATTTT. Its translation is CASSTGYGDTQYF. The chain couples TRBV19 to TRBJ2-3; maybe TRBD1 (5 bases). Trimming removed 4 bases at V and 5 bases at J, with 10 bases between. Germline V gene data show CDR1 as LNHDA and CDR2 as SQIVND (reference sequence). The CDR3 has 13 residues.

The chain joins TRBV27 to TRBJ2-1, with TRBD2 identical over 9 bases. This CDR3 is 16 amino acids long. Germline trimming cut 5 bases from V and 0 bases from J; bases unmatched to any gene: 5. In germline, CDR1 is MNHEY, CDR2 SMNVEV (reference sequence). CDR3 loop: CASSHGLASSYNEQFF. The CDR3 DNA sequence: TGTGCCAGCAGTCACGGACTAGCGAGCTCCTACAATGAGCAGTTCTTC.

The CDR3 DNA follows: TGTGCCAGCAGCGAACAGGGTGTCAAGTGGGCTGAAGCTTTCTTT. This sequence encodes CASSEQGVKWAEAFF. The chain joins TRBV6-6 to TRBJ1-1, with a tentative D call TRBD1 (6 bases). CDR1 and CDR2 (germline): MNHNY, SVGAGI (reference sequence). V was pared by 6 bases and J by 6 bases, with 20 bases between. There are 15 residues in the CDR3.

V is TRBV9 and J is TRBJ2-2; TRBD1 might be the D (6 bases). Per the germline V gene, CDR1 is SGDLS and CDR2 is YYNGEE. Trimming stripped 4 bases from V and 6 bases from J, with 19 bases between. This CDR3 has 16 residues. Here the CDR3 reads CASSPLGTGQAGELFF. CDR3 DNA sequence: TGTGCCAGCAGCCCACTTGGAACAGGGCAGGCCGGGGAGCTGTTTTTT.